This TCR beta chain was recovered during a study of human T cells and chemical hapten exposure. Looking at the study overall: The patients, most of them female, presented with alopecia areata, totalis or universalis.

Trimming took 8 bases from V and 8 from J; bases not matched to a gene: 6. This CDR3 has 13 amino acids. Time point denoted: patch test 2, 6 weeks after DPC sensitization. Treatment meaning: therapeutic diphenylcyclopropenone sensitization with weekly scalp DPC. MiXCR, run by TCRdb on the RACE reads, gives a single entry per CDR3 protein. The sample has around 360,000 distinct CDR3 sequences; about 6% are singletons. The clonotype was recovered from a woman aged 18-35 years with alopecia areata. Some clones in this sample may be carry-over from other donors' samples. The sequenced sample was whole blood, obtained in connection with sensitization to the hapten diphenylcyclopropenone (DPC). V is TRBV12-3 or TRBV12-4 and J is TRBJ1-3, with 10 nucleotides matching TRBD1. CDR3 amino acids: CASRDRGPDTIYF. The CDR3, as DNA: TGTGCCAGCCGAGACAGGGGGCCAGACACCATATATTTT.